A selection of T cell receptor beta chains follows, all from one sample in a study of identifying expanded T cells in peripheral blood. Repertoires were generated with immunoSEQ multiplex PCR, while TCRdb's copy carries only in-frame clones and drops some. The sample has about 90,000 clones; nearly 90% are singletons. The sequencing sample was made of blood. These receptor sequences come from a person between 18 and 75 years old in good health. CDR3s include the opening cysteine and the closing phenylalanine or tryptophan.

J | V | CDR3
TRBJ1-2 | TRBV9 | CASSTPGNTNYGYTF
TRBJ1-3 | TRBV5-1 | CASSLAGSGNTIYF
TRBJ2-3 | TRBV7-2 | CASSLVGGWSTDTQYF
TRBJ1-5 | TRBV19 | CASSSPGPNQPQHF
TRBJ1-2 | TRBV9 | CASSVATGDSYGYTF
TRBJ1-2 | TRBV7-9 | CASSPWGREYGYTF
TRBJ2-4 | TRBV4-1 | CASSQDRGGAKNIQYF
TRBJ2-1 | TRBV2 | CASSPETRREQFF
TRBJ1-2 | TRBV14 | CASSRQAGVMDGYTF
TRBJ1-4 | TRBV19 | CASSIRVSYEKLFF
TRBJ2-3 | TRBV2 | CASRKGQGGADTQYF
TRBJ2-5 | TRBV27 | CASSFRRWETQYF
TRBJ2-1 | TRBV19 | CASSILNEQFF
TRBJ2-1 | TRBV27 | CASSPLQGLGNEQFF
TRBJ1-6 | TRBV25-1 | CASRQGPYNSPLHF
TRBJ2-2 | TRBV9 | CASSNTGELFF
TRBJ2-7 | TRBV11-2 | CASSLTDGGPYEQYF
TRBJ2-1 | TRBV4-1 | CASSQETSGSRHNEQFF
TRBJ1-2 | TRBV5-1 | CASSPMGDGYTF
TRBJ2-1 | TRBV5-1 | CASRKEISGSYNEQFF
TRBJ2-3 | TRBV10-2 | CASSGSGSTDTQYF
TRBJ2-1 | TRBV14 | CASRQRGYHEQFF
TRBJ1-1 | TRBV5-1 | CASSPLGGVNTEAFF
TRBJ2-3 | TRBV5-1 | CASSLGTSGRVDTQYF
TRBJ1-6 | TRBV2 | CASSETTGGSPLHF
TRBJ1-2 | TRBV2 | CASIRALGLIYGYTF
TRBJ2-3 | TRBV12-5 | CASGLGRLAGSTDTQYF
TRBJ1-6 | TRBV6-1 | CASSEAWFVSSYNSPLHF
TRBJ2-2 | TRBV10-3 | CAISGTASGELFF
TRBJ2-7 | TRBV19 | CASSIAYTHKGYEQYF
TRBJ1-5 | TRBV7-2 | CASSLSWDQPQHF
TRBJ2-7 | TRBV5-1 | CASSTLGRPYEQYF
TRBJ1-2 | TRBV18 | CASSPPGRGGYTF
TRBJ2-5 | TRBV30 | CAWTGSGTSGQETQYF
TRBJ1-1 | TRBV5-3 | CARSPDRLNTEAFF
TRBJ2-1 | TRBV5-4 | CASSRSELGFDEQFF
TRBJ1-5 | TRBV9 | CASSVGGGDQPQHF
TRBJ1-5 | TRBV19 | CASSSNPRSNFPNQPQHF
TRBJ1-2 | TRBV9 | CASSGRAHNYGYTF
TRBJ1-1 | TRBV10-2 | CAIADRMNTEAFF
TRBJ1-5 | TRBV19 | CASRTQGAGNQPQHF
TRBJ2-7 | TRBV5-5 | CASSYQTGYEQYF
TRBJ1-1 | TRBV18 | CASSPLGSIAEAFF
TRBJ2-3 | TRBV5-1 | CASRTSGGVTDTQYF